Given below is one TCR beta chain in context. This specimen comes from a study of T cell changes during pregnancy in multiple sclerosis. Only in-frame clones appear in the TCRdb table, and some are missing; sequencing was by immunoSEQ multiplex PCR. The sample consists of about 60,000 clones, approximately 91% of them appearing once. The sequencing used peripheral blood, collected in the second trimester of pregnancy. This clonotype originated in a female donor with multiple sclerosis, enrolled in a pregnancy study.

The CDR3 here is CASTKMGAVTGEQFF. The CDR3 DNA is TGTGCCAGCACAAAAATGGGCGCGGTAACAGGAGAGCAGTTCTTC. The genes are TRBV6-5 and TRBJ2-1, with D maybe TRBD1 (5 bases). The CDR3 totals 15 residues. Germline V gives CDR1 MNHEY, CDR2 SVGAGI. Trimming left V 7 bases short and J 10 bases short, with 23 bases between.